A selection of T cell receptor beta chains follows, all from one sample in a study of early stage breast cancer tumors. Assay: immunoSEQ multiplex PCR; the TCRdb copy retains only in-frame clones and omits some. The table lists about 70,000 clones, more than 70% of them singletons. The sequencing input was blood. The origin of the receptors is a person aged 35-55 years with breast cancer. Each CDR3 is given with its conserved first and last residue. The D gene is left open where the match is weak.

j_gene	d_gene	v_gene	CDR3aa	CDR3nt
TRBJ2-2	.	TRBV10-1	CASSAAGPGELFF	TGCGCCAGCAGTGCGGCCGGCCCCGGGGAGCTGTTTTTT
TRBJ1-3	TRBD1	TRBV9	CASSGSSGTGPGNTIYF	TGTGCCAGCAGCGGAAGCTCCGGGACAGGGCCTGGAAACACCATATATTTT
TRBJ2-4	TRBD1	TRBV30	CAWRQGGIAKNIQYF	TGTGCCTGGAGACAGGGGGGAATAGCCAAAAACATTCAGTACTTC
TRBJ2-1	TRBD2	TRBV5-6	CASSLGAGGPYEQFF	TGTGCCAGCAGCTTGGGGGCGGGAGGGCCCTATGAGCAGTTCTTC
TRBJ1-1	.	TRBV12-5	CASGLGQAEAFF	TGTGCTAGTGGTTTGGGACAGGCAGAAGCTTTCTTT
TRBJ2-6	.	TRBV19	CASSTGAAGANVLTF	TGTGCCAGTAGTACAGGGGCAGCTGGGGCCAACGTCCTGACTTTC
TRBJ2-1	.	TRBV6-5	CASSYGGIGSYNEQFF	TGTGCCAGCAGTTACGGGGGGATCGGATCCTACAATGAGCAGTTCTTC
TRBJ2-3	.	TRBV7-2	CASSLTRRSDTQYF	TGTGCCAGCAGCTTAACTAGGCGCTCAGATACGCAGTATTTT
TRBJ1-1	TRBD1	TRBV6-1	CASQFGQGNTEAFF	TGTGCCAGCCAGTTCGGACAGGGGAACACTGAAGCTTTCTTT
TRBJ1-1	.	TRBV4-2	CASSQDRVAQTEAFF	TGTGCCAGCAGCCAAGACCGGGTCGCACAGACTGAAGCTTTCTTT
TRBJ1-2	.	TRBV5-1	CASSEGPEVGYTF	TGCGCCAGCAGCGAGGGGCCAGAGGTTGGCTACACCTTC
TRBJ1-2	.	TRBV5-1	CASSLRDKNYGYTF	TGCGCCAGCAGCTTGCGGGACAAAAACTATGGCTACACCTTC